This T cell receptor beta chain was observed in a study of a mutant IDH1 vaccine in newly diagnosed glioma. Profiling relied on immunoSEQ multiplex PCR, and the TCRdb table lists in-frame clones only, not all of them. The sample has about 33,000 clones; roughly nine tenths are singletons. This clone was found once. Time point denoted: baseline, week 1 (first vaccination visit). Treatment of the sample: pre-vaccination baseline after standard-of-care therapy. Unmatched junction bases numbered 9, after V lost 10 bases and J lost 4 bases. The germline V gene encodes CDR1 LNHDA and CDR2 SQIVND (reference sequence). CDR3 length: 15 amino acids.

The clonotype originates from a woman aged 40 to 49 with glioma. This sample comprised PBMCs, obtained from a glioma patient treated with radiotherapy, temozolomide or both. The rearrangement links TRBV19 to TRBJ2-3; the match to TRBD2 covers 12 bases. CDR3 protein: CATKPASGRADTQYF. Written as DNA, the CDR3 is TGTGCCACCAAGCCAGCTAGCGGGAGGGCAGATACGCAGTATTTT.